These 5 T cell receptor beta chains were sequenced from one sample in a study of blood T cell repertoires in COVID-19. Generated by immunoSEQ multiplex PCR, the TCRdb table keeps only in-frame clones and is missing some. The table has 90,000 or so clones, 89% seen once. What was sequenced was peripheral blood. Receptors originate from a man aged 55-75 years with COVID-19, enrolled during active disease.

The J gene is TRBJ1-1, the V gene TRBV2, with a weak D call TRBD1 (5 bases). Trimming stripped 7 bases from V and 4 bases from J, with 13 bases between. CDR1 and CDR2 (germline): SNHLY, FYNNEI. CDR3 size: 13 residues. This CDR3 is CASMVDRFTEAFF. The CDR3 coding sequence is TGTGCCAGCATGGTAGACAGATTCACTGAAGCTTTCTTT.

This rearrangement joins TRBV3-1 (or the pseudogene TRBV3-2) to TRBJ2-7; D may be TRBD1 (6 bases). CDR1 is LGHDT, CDR2 YNNKEL, per germline (reference sequence). V was pared by 6 bases and J by 4 bases, with 13 bases between. The CDR3 spans 13 residues. This CDR3 reads CASRGGLGYEQYF. The CDR3 coding sequence is TGTGCCAGCAGAGGGGGATTGGGTTACGAGCAGTACTTC.

This chain uses TRBV6-6 with TRBJ2-1, with 8 bases aligning to TRBD2. This CDR3 is built from 18 residues. The J segment lost 7 bases and the V segment lost 5 bases, leaving 19 bases of the junction unmatched. Germline assignment: CDR1 MNHNY and CDR2 SVGAGI (reference sequence). The CDR3: CASSQTSGGEGFVNEQFF. The CDR3 DNA sequence: TGTGCCAGCAGTCAGACTTCCGGGGGGGAGGGCTTTGTAAATGAGCAGTTCTTC.

The CDR3 loop is CASRYLAGGDETQYF. The CDR3, as DNA: TGTGCCAGCAGATATCTAGCGGGAGGGGACGAGACCCAGTACTTC. This sequence joins TRBV7-9 and TRBJ2-5; 12 bases are shared with TRBD2. The CDR3 is made up of 15 amino acids. The junction had 7 bases not matched to a gene; V was cut back by 6 bases and J by 5 bases. Germline values: CDR1 SEHNR, CDR2 FQNEAQ (reference sequence). Variable domain in full (rest from reference TRBV7-9 and TRBJ2-5): DTGVSQNPRHKITKRGQNVTFRCDPISEHNRLYWYRQTLGQGPEFLTYFQNEAQLEKSRLLSDRFSAERPKGSFSTLEIQRTEQGDSAMYLCASRYLAGGDETQYFGPGTRLLVL.

This clone was detected only a few times. J is TRBJ2-7 and V is TRBV6-1; a weak D match, TRBD1 (6 bases). With 2 bases removed from V and 0 bases from J, the gap between germline ends came to 11 bases. This CDR3 contains 15 residues. Germline V gives CDR1 MNHNS, CDR2 SASEGT. The CDR3 DNA is TGTGCCAGCAGTGAACAGGGGTCTAGCTCCTACGAGCAGTACTTC. It translates to CASSEQGSSSYEQYF.